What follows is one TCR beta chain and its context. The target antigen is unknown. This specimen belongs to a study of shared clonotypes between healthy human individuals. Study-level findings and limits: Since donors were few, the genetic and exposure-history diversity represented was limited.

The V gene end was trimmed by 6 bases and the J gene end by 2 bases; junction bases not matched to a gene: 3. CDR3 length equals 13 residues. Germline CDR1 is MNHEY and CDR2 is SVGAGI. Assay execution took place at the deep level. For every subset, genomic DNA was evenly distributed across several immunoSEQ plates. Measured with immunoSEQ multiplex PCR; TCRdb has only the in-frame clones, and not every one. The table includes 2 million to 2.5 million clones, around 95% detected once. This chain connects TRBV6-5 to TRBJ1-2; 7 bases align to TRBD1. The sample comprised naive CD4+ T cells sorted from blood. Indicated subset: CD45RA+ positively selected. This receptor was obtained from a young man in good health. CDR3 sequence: CASRRDRNYGYTF. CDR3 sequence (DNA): TGTGCCAGCAGGAGGGACAGAAACTATGGCTACACCTTC.